This is a list of T cell receptor beta chains from one sample in a study of blood T cell repertoires in COVID-19. TCRdb's table, derived via immunoSEQ multiplex PCR, lists solely in-frame clones and lacks some. This table holds around 120,000 clones, under 85% found once. Input material: peripheral blood. The source of these receptors is a man in his forties with active or convalescent COVID-19. CDR3s include the opening cysteine and the closing phenylalanine or tryptophan. Fields, in order: CDR3 protein, CDR3 DNA, J gene, V gene, clone size, D gene, CDR3 length. A D gene is named only where the DNA matches it firmly. Rows may omit the clone size; those that give it use once, few, many or a size class.

CDR3aa: CASSFEDRGYNKETQYF
CDR3nt: TGTGCCAGCAGCTTTGAGGACAGGGGGTACAATAAAGAGACCCAGTACTTC
j_gene: TRBJ2-5
v_gene: TRBV11-3
abundance: few
d_gene: TRBD1
len: 17

CDR3aa: CAGAGSSSYEQYF
CDR3nt: TGTGCCGGGGCCGGGTCAAGCTCCTACGAGCAGTACTTC
j_gene: TRBJ2-7
v_gene: TRBV7-9
abundance: -
d_gene: -
len: 13

CDR3aa: CASSQDLRDFNEQYF
CDR3nt: TGCGCCAGCAGCCAAGATCTCAGGGACTTTAACGAGCAGTACTTC
j_gene: TRBJ2-7
v_gene: TRBV4-1
abundance: -
d_gene: -
len: 15

CDR3aa: CASRQGANTEAFF
CDR3nt: TGTGCCAGCAGGCAGGGGGCTAACACTGAAGCTTTCTTT
j_gene: TRBJ1-1
v_gene: TRBV6-4
abundance: -
d_gene: TRBD1
len: 13

CDR3aa: CSASATGFGDTEAFF
CDR3nt: TGCAGTGCTAGTGCTACAGGGTTTGGAGACACTGAAGCTTTCTTT
j_gene: TRBJ1-1
v_gene: TRBV20-1
abundance: -
d_gene: -
len: 15

CDR3aa: CAISHLQGNTEAFF
CDR3nt: TGTGCCATCAGTCATCTACAGGGTAACACTGAAGCTTTCTTT
j_gene: TRBJ1-1
v_gene: TRBV10-3
abundance: -
d_gene: -
len: 14

CDR3aa: CASSQAPTSYTF
CDR3nt: TGTGCCAGCAGCCAAGCGCCGACAAGTTACACCTTC
j_gene: TRBJ1-2
v_gene: TRBV3-1/TRBV3-2
abundance: -
d_gene: -
len: 12

CDR3aa: CASSYNTNTEAFF
CDR3nt: TGTGCCAGCAGTTATAACACCAACACTGAAGCTTTCTTT
j_gene: TRBJ1-1
v_gene: TRBV6-5
abundance: -
d_gene: -
len: 13

CDR3aa: CATSRETPSPGNTGELFF
CDR3nt: TGTGCCACCAGCAGAGAGACCCCGAGTCCAGGAAACACCGGGGAGCTGTTTTTT
j_gene: TRBJ2-2
v_gene: TRBV15
abundance: -
d_gene: -
len: 18

CDR3aa: CASSRGQLEKLFF
CDR3nt: TGTGCCAGCAGCCGTGGACAACTAGAAAAACTGTTTTTT
j_gene: TRBJ1-4
v_gene: TRBV5-6
abundance: -
d_gene: -
len: 13

CDR3aa: CASSQDRRETQYF
CDR3nt: TGTGCCAGCAGCCAAGACCGGAGGGAGACCCAGTACTTC
j_gene: TRBJ2-5
v_gene: TRBV3-1/TRBV3-2
abundance: -
d_gene: -
len: 13

CDR3aa: CASSHRQAGPYEQYF
CDR3nt: TGTGCCAGCAGTCACCGACAAGCTGGGCCCTACGAGCAGTACTTC
j_gene: TRBJ2-7
v_gene: TRBV11-1
abundance: once
d_gene: -
len: 15

CDR3aa: CASGEGGNQPQHF
CDR3nt: TGTGCTAGTGGGGAAGGAGGGAATCAGCCCCAGCATTTT
j_gene: TRBJ1-5
v_gene: TRBV12-5
abundance: -
d_gene: -
len: 13

CDR3aa: CASIGTGGETQYF
CDR3nt: TGTGCCAGCATTGGGACAGGGGGAGAGACCCAGTACTTC
j_gene: TRBJ2-5
v_gene: TRBV7-8
abundance: -
d_gene: TRBD1
len: 13

CDR3aa: CASSEGAGNTEAFF
CDR3nt: TGCGCCAGCAGTGAAGGAGCTGGGAACACTGAAGCTTTCTTT
j_gene: TRBJ1-1
v_gene: TRBV10-1
abundance: -
d_gene: -
len: 14

CDR3aa: CASSTDYSPLHF
CDR3nt: TGTGCCAGCAGCACGGACTATTCACCCCTCCACTTT
j_gene: TRBJ1-6
v_gene: TRBV7-9
abundance: few
d_gene: -
len: 12

CDR3aa: CASSAYKTGTGELFF
CDR3nt: TGCGCCAGCAGTGCCTATAAGACAGGCACCGGGGAGCTGTTTTTT
j_gene: TRBJ2-2
v_gene: TRBV10-1
abundance: few
d_gene: -
len: 15

CDR3aa: CASRGQGKGNTIYF
CDR3nt: TGTGCCAGCAGGGGACAGGGAAAAGGAAACACCATATATTTT
j_gene: TRBJ1-3
v_gene: TRBV6-5
abundance: -
d_gene: TRBD1
len: 14

CDR3aa: CASSLRGNTIYF
CDR3nt: TGTGCCAGCAGTCTTCGGGGGAACACCATATATTTT
j_gene: TRBJ1-3
v_gene: TRBV25-1
abundance: -
d_gene: -
len: 12

CDR3aa: CASSLRPNTEAFF
CDR3nt: TGTGCCAGCAGCTTAAGGCCCAACACTGAAGCTTTCTTT
j_gene: TRBJ1-1
v_gene: TRBV7-3
abundance: -
d_gene: -
len: 13

CDR3aa: CASSVESQASGYGYTF
CDR3nt: TGTGCCAGCAGCGTAGAGTCGCAGGCAAGTGGGTATGGCTACACCTTC
j_gene: TRBJ1-2
v_gene: TRBV9
abundance: -
d_gene: -
len: 16

CDR3aa: CASSAQGAVSYEQYF
CDR3nt: TGTGCCAGCAGTGCACAGGGGGCAGTTTCCTACGAGCAGTACTTC
j_gene: TRBJ2-7
v_gene: TRBV2
abundance: -
d_gene: TRBD1
len: 15

CDR3aa: CASSPQAAGELFF
CDR3nt: TGTGCCAGCAGCCCTCAAGCCGCCGGGGAGCTGTTTTTT
j_gene: TRBJ2-2
v_gene: TRBV9
abundance: -
d_gene: -
len: 13

CDR3aa: CASSVGPLTGGLETQYF
CDR3nt: TGTGCCAGCAGCGTAGGTCCTCTAACGGGAGGGTTGGAGACCCAGTACTTC
j_gene: TRBJ2-5
v_gene: TRBV9
abundance: -
d_gene: TRBD2
len: 17

CDR3aa: CSASGGGVQSYEQYF
CDR3nt: TGCAGTGCTAGTGGAGGGGGGGTACAGTCCTACGAGCAGTACTTC
j_gene: TRBJ2-7
v_gene: TRBV20-1
abundance: once
d_gene: -
len: 15

CDR3aa: CASSYRTGTGGTLSYNEQFF
CDR3nt: TGTGCCAGCAGTTACCGAACCGGGACAGGGGGAACCCTCTCCTACAATGAGCAGTTCTTC
j_gene: TRBJ2-1
v_gene: TRBV6-2/TRBV6-3
abundance: -
d_gene: TRBD1
len: 20

CDR3aa: CASSGTGSGTEAFF
CDR3nt: TGTGCCAGCAGTGGTACAGGGAGTGGCACTGAAGCTTTCTTT
j_gene: TRBJ1-1
v_gene: TRBV2
abundance: few
d_gene: -
len: 14

CDR3aa: CASSYSTGTEAFF
CDR3nt: TGTGCCAGCAGTTACTCGACGGGGACTGAAGCTTTCTTT
j_gene: TRBJ1-1
v_gene: TRBV6-5
abundance: few
d_gene: -
len: 13

CDR3aa: CASSSGTSGGLELFF
CDR3nt: TGCGCCAGCAGCTCCGGGACTAGCGGGGGCCTGGAACTGTTTTTT
j_gene: TRBJ2-2
v_gene: TRBV5-1
abundance: -
d_gene: TRBD2
len: 15

CDR3aa: CASSLGSTSLNTQYF
CDR3nt: TGTGCCAGCAGCTTAGGGTCCACGTCTCTAAATACGCAGTATTTT
j_gene: TRBJ2-3
v_gene: TRBV7-2
abundance: -
d_gene: -
len: 15

CDR3aa: CATKSWGQGGNEQYF
CDR3nt: TGTGCCACCAAATCCTGGGGACAGGGTGGGAACGAGCAGTACTTC
j_gene: TRBJ2-7
v_gene: TRBV27
abundance: -
d_gene: TRBD1
len: 15

CDR3aa: CASRADRSNQPQHF
CDR3nt: TGTGCCAGCAGAGCCGACAGGAGCAATCAGCCCCAGCATTTT
j_gene: TRBJ1-5
v_gene: TRBV7-8
abundance: -
d_gene: -
len: 14

CDR3aa: CASSWASGTRTDTQYF
CDR3nt: TGTGCCAGCAGCTGGGCTAGCGGGACCCGCACAGATACGCAGTATTTT
j_gene: TRBJ2-3
v_gene: TRBV7-2
abundance: -
d_gene: TRBD2
len: 16

CDR3aa: CASSLRQGRWDGYTF
CDR3nt: TGTGCCAGCAGTCTCCGACAGGGGCGATGGGATGGCTACACCTTC
j_gene: TRBJ1-2
v_gene: TRBV27
abundance: once
d_gene: TRBD1
len: 15

CDR3aa: CASSSEVGVNTEAFF
CDR3nt: TGTGCCAGCAGCTCGGAGGTCGGGGTGAACACTGAAGCTTTCTTT
j_gene: TRBJ1-1
v_gene: TRBV5-4
abundance: -
d_gene: -
len: 15

CDR3aa: CAWSGGGGKYNSPLHF
CDR3nt: TGTGCCTGGAGTGGCGGGGGGGGAAAATATAATTCACCCCTCCACTTT
j_gene: TRBJ1-6
v_gene: TRBV30
abundance: -
d_gene: -
len: 16

CDR3aa: CASSLSAQGANVLTF
CDR3nt: TGCGCCAGCAGCTTGAGCGCCCAGGGGGCCAACGTCCTGACTTTC
j_gene: TRBJ2-6
v_gene: TRBV5-1
abundance: -
d_gene: -
len: 15

CDR3aa: CSVGGGGTEAFF
CDR3nt: TGCAGCGTCGGGGGAGGGGGAACTGAAGCTTTCTTT
j_gene: TRBJ1-1
v_gene: TRBV29-1
abundance: -
d_gene: -
len: 12

CDR3aa: CASRPPTGPQHF
CDR3nt: TGTGCCAGCAGACCACCCACGGGGCCCCAGCATTTT
j_gene: TRBJ1-5
v_gene: TRBV12-3/TRBV12-4
abundance: -
d_gene: -
len: 12

CDR3aa: CASSPGAGAFGYTF
CDR3nt: TGTGCCAGCAGCCCTGGGGCGGGGGCTTTTGGCTACACCTTC
j_gene: TRBJ1-2
v_gene: TRBV14
abundance: -
d_gene: -
len: 14

CDR3aa: CASSLGGTGGTYEQYF
CDR3nt: TGCGCCAGCAGCTTGGGGGGGACAGGCGGAACCTACGAGCAGTACTTC
j_gene: TRBJ2-7
v_gene: TRBV5-1
abundance: -
d_gene: TRBD1
len: 16

CDR3aa: CASSLEASRRELFF
CDR3nt: TGTGCCAGCAGCTTAGAGGCTAGCAGGCGGGAGCTGTTTTTT
j_gene: TRBJ2-2
v_gene: TRBV7-2
abundance: -
d_gene: -
len: 14

CDR3aa: CASSQDIPSGGNYEQYF
CDR3nt: TGCGCCAGCAGCCAAGATATCCCGAGCGGGGGTAACTACGAGCAGTACTTC
j_gene: TRBJ2-7
v_gene: TRBV4-1
abundance: -
d_gene: TRBD2
len: 17

CDR3aa: CASRTGTGSNQPQHF
CDR3nt: TGCGCCAGCCGTACCGGGACAGGGTCCAATCAGCCCCAGCATTTT
j_gene: TRBJ1-5
v_gene: TRBV5-1
abundance: -
d_gene: TRBD1
len: 15

CDR3aa: CASSPGLVEKLFF
CDR3nt: TGTGCCAGCAGTCCCGGACTGGTTGAAAAACTGTTTTTT
j_gene: TRBJ1-4
v_gene: TRBV6-5
abundance: -
d_gene: -
len: 13

CDR3aa: CASRGQSPYGYTF
CDR3nt: TGTGCCAGCCGGGGACAGTCCCCTTATGGCTACACCTTC
j_gene: TRBJ1-2
v_gene: TRBV6-5
abundance: -
d_gene: TRBD1
len: 13

CDR3aa: CASSFLRGGLGFF
CDR3nt: TGTGCCAGCAGCTTCCTGCGGGGGGGCTTGGGGTTCTTC
j_gene: TRBJ2-1
v_gene: TRBV11-3
abundance: once
d_gene: TRBD2
len: 13

CDR3aa: CASSPGTGPYEQYF
CDR3nt: TGTGCCAGCTCACCAGGGACAGGGCCCTACGAGCAGTACTTC
j_gene: TRBJ2-7
v_gene: TRBV18
abundance: -
d_gene: TRBD1
len: 14

CDR3aa: CASSHLETGSTEAFF
CDR3nt: TGTGCCAGCAGTCACCTGGAGACAGGGTCCACTGAAGCTTTCTTT
j_gene: TRBJ1-1
v_gene: TRBV4-2
abundance: -
d_gene: TRBD1
len: 15

CDR3aa: CASSRDSSYEQYF
CDR3nt: TGTGCCAGCAGTCGAGATAGCTCCTACGAGCAGTACTTC
j_gene: TRBJ2-7
v_gene: TRBV9
abundance: -
d_gene: -
len: 13

CDR3aa: CASCQGRGPGTGELFF
CDR3nt: TGCGCCAGCTGCCAAGGGCGGGGGCCCGGCACCGGGGAGCTGTTTTTT
j_gene: TRBJ2-2
v_gene: TRBV5-1
abundance: -
d_gene: -
len: 16

CDR3aa: CASSLSSGGINEQYF
CDR3nt: TGTGCCAGCAGCTTATCCAGCGGGGGAATCAACGAGCAGTACTTC
j_gene: TRBJ2-7
v_gene: TRBV11-2
abundance: -
d_gene: TRBD2
len: 15

CDR3aa: CASSLRGLAGGSSTDTQYF
CDR3nt: TGTGCCAGCAGCTTAAGAGGACTAGCGGGGGGGTCTAGCACAGATACGCAGTATTTT
j_gene: TRBJ2-3
v_gene: TRBV7-2
abundance: -
d_gene: TRBD2
len: 19

CDR3aa: CASNPGGGRVEEQYF
CDR3nt: TGTGCCAGCAACCCTGGGGGCGGCCGCGTGGAGGAGCAGTACTTC
j_gene: TRBJ2-7
v_gene: TRBV11-2
abundance: -
d_gene: -
len: 15

CDR3aa: CASRRTTGWRETQYF
CDR3nt: TGTGCCAGCAGACGTACGACAGGGTGGCGCGAGACCCAGTACTTC
j_gene: TRBJ2-5
v_gene: TRBV3-1/TRBV3-2
abundance: -
d_gene: TRBD1
len: 15

CDR3aa: CASSGWGGTIYF
CDR3nt: TGTGCCAGCAGCGGCTGGGGGGGGACCATATATTTT
j_gene: TRBJ1-3
v_gene: TRBV9
abundance: once
d_gene: -
len: 12

CDR3aa: CASSFGTALYEQYF
CDR3nt: TGTGCCAGCAGTTTCGGGACAGCCCTCTACGAGCAGTACTTC
j_gene: TRBJ2-7
v_gene: TRBV6-5
abundance: -
d_gene: TRBD1
len: 14